This passage covers 27 T cell receptor beta chains from one sample sequenced in a study of human T cells and chemical hapten exposure. Time point in this sample: patch test 3, about 24 weeks after DPC sensitization. Specified treatment: therapeutic diphenylcyclopropenone sensitization with weekly scalp DPC. One entry per CDR3 protein results from TCRdb running MiXCR on the RACE reads. The sample shows 150,000 to 200,000 distinct CDR3 sequences, 28% of them seen only once. Source: whole blood, taken in connection with sensitization to the hapten diphenylcyclopropenone (DPC). These receptor sequences come from a woman between 18 and 29 years old with alopecia areata. Some clones in this sample may be carry-over from other donors' samples.

This clonotype appeared a few times. The rearrangement uses TRBV14 and TRBJ1-1, with a tentative D call TRBD1 (5 bases). Germline CDR1 reads SGHDN; CDR2 reads FVKESK. The V end was cut by 3 bases, the J end by 0 bases, with 8 bases between. The CDR3 extends over 14 amino acids. The CDR3 here is CASSQPGMNTEAFF. CDR3 nucleotide sequence: TGTGCCAGCAGCCAGCCAGGGATGAACACTGAAGCTTTCTTT.

Only a few counts were recorded for this clonotype. This sequence joins TRBV9 and TRBJ2-7, with unresolved D. In germline, CDR1 is SGDLS, CDR2 YYNGEE. This CDR3 has 13 amino acids. Trimming took 0 bases from V and 7 from J, leaving 11 bases between them. The chain's CDR3 is CASSVGPAREQYF. The DNA for the CDR3 is TGTGCCAGCAGCGTAGGGCCAGCGCGGGAGCAGTACTTC.

In this sample, this clonotype turned up a few times. Germline is not matched at one junction end, which may reflect a read error. The rearrangement links TRBV6-7 to TRBJ2-5; D is ambiguous. TRBV6-7 falls under the ORF class, with uncertain function. CDR3 size: 9 residues. CDR3 region: CASRARPVF. As DNA, the CDR3 is TGTGCCAGCAGGGCCAGGCCGGTTTTC.

This clonotype was found a few times. The gene calls are TRBV29-1 and TRBJ2-1; D not resolved. Per germline, CDR1 SQVTM and CDR2 ANQGSEA. Trimming pared 4 bases from V and 0 bases from J, leaving 10 bases between. The CDR3 is 14 amino acids. The CDR3 region is CSVVFASSYNEQFF. CDR3 coding DNA: TGCAGCGTTGTCTTCGCCAGCTCCTACAATGAGCAGTTCTTC.

The V call is TRBV19, the J call TRBJ1-5; 7 nucleotides line up with TRBD1. The CDR3 length is 14 residues. Germline CDR1 and CDR2: LNHDA and SQIVND (reference sequence). Unmatched junction bases numbered 4, after V lost 4 bases and J lost 4 bases. CDR3 DNA: TGTGCCAGTAGTAGGGGGGACAGTAATCAGCCCCAGCATTTT. It is translated as CASSRGDSNQPQHF. The variable domain in full, with the rest retrieved from reference TRBV19 and TRBJ1-5, is DGGITQSPKYLFRKEGQNVTLSCEQNLNHDAMYWYRQDPGQGLRLIYYSQIVNDFQKGDIAEGYSVSREKKESFPLTVTSAQKNPTAFYLCASSRGDSNQPQHFGDGTRLSIL.

This clonotype was seen a handful of times. This chain joins TRBV14 and TRBJ2-7; D unresolved. This CDR3 is 13 amino acids long. Per germline, CDR1 SGHDN and CDR2 FVKESK. V was clipped by 4 bases and J by 6 bases, with 13 bases between them. CDR3 region: CASSPRIKGEQYF. The CDR3, as DNA: TGTGCCAGCAGCCCTCGGATAAAAGGCGAGCAGTACTTC.

This chain connects TRBV7-6 to TRBJ1-1; TRBD1 aligns across 7 bases. J was trimmed by 1 base and V by 5 bases; bases with no gene match: 4. Germline loops: CDR1 SGHVS, CDR2 FNYEAQ. The CDR3 runs 14 residues. DNA of the CDR3: TGTGCCAGCAGCCAAAGGACAGGGAACACTGAAGCTTTCTTT. Its translation: CASSQRTGNTEAFF. Together with reference TRBV7-6 and TRBJ1-1, the CDR3 gives the full variable domain: GAGVSQSPRYKVTKRGQDVALRCDPISGHVSLYWYRQALGQGPEFLTYFNYEAQQDKSGLPNDRFSAERPEGSISTLTIQRTEQRDSAMYRCASSQRTGNTEAFFGQGTRLTVV.

In this sample, this clonotype turned up many times. This rearrangement joins TRBV29-1 to TRBJ1-2, with D maybe TRBD1 (6 bases). The CDR3 has 15 amino acids. Germline lookup yields CDR1 SQVTM and CDR2 ANQGSEA. V dropped 1 base and J dropped 0 bases, with 12 bases sitting between them. CDR3 in DNA: TGCAGCGTTGAAGTCTCCGGACAGCCTAACTATGGCTACACCTTC. Its translation: CSVEVSGQPNYGYTF.

J is TRBJ1-5 and V is TRBV19; D might be TRBD1 (6 bases). The CDR3 runs 16 residues. CDR1 and CDR2 from the germline V gene are LNHDA and SQIVND (reference sequence). V dropped 4 bases and J dropped 0 bases, with 13 bases sitting between them. CDR3 in DNA: TGTGCCAGTAGTAGGGGGACAACCTATAGCAATCAGCCCCAGCATTTT. It yields the protein CASSRGTTYSNQPQHF.

In this sample, this clonotype turned up many times. The V and J genes are TRBV2 and TRBJ1-1; no clear D gene. V dropped 6 bases and J dropped 6 bases, with 8 bases sitting between them. Germline V CDR1 and CDR2: SNHLY, FYNNEI. This CDR3 contains 11 residues. This CDR3 is CASREYPEAFF. The DNA for the CDR3 is TGTGCCAGCAGGGAGTACCCTGAAGCTTTCTTT.

The V call is TRBV2, the J call TRBJ2-2, with TRBD2 identical over 11 bases. V lost 7 bases and J lost 2; bases outside the gene matches: 9. The CDR3 loop spans 17 amino acids. Germline V CDR1 and CDR2: SNHLY, FYNNEI. The CDR3 here is CASIVPGTSGNTGELFF. Here the CDR3 DNA reads TGTGCCAGCATCGTACCCGGGACTAGCGGTAACACCGGGGAGCTGTTTTTT.

The V and J genes are TRBV15 and TRBJ1-3; tentative D call: TRBD1 (5 bases). The germline V and J ends were trimmed by 3 bases and 1 base, with 10 bases remaining between them. The CDR3 covers 15 residues. Looked up from germline, CDR1 is LNHNV and CDR2 is YYDKDF (reference sequence). The CDR3 loop reads CATSSGALSGNTIYF. CDR3 in DNA: TGTGCCACCAGCAGTGGGGCCCTGTCTGGAAACACCATATATTTT.

Many counts were recorded for this clonotype. This chain joins TRBV9 and TRBJ1-1; D perhaps matches TRBD1 (6 bases). V lost 6 bases and J lost 3, with 6 bases in between. CDR1 is SGDLS and CDR2 is YYNGEE in the germline V gene. This CDR3 is 11 amino acids long. The chain's CDR3 is CASKGDTEAFF. The CDR3 region has the DNA TGTGCCAGCAAGGGGGACACTGAAGCTTTCTTT.

This chain joins TRBV4-1 and TRBJ1-1; D is undetermined. The germline gives CDR1 MGHRA, CDR2 YSYEKL. Trimming pared 0 bases from V and 1 base from J, leaving 9 bases between. There are 15 residues in the CDR3. The CDR3 loop reads CASSQDGQANTEAFF. CDR3 bases: TGCGCCAGCAGCCAAGATGGTCAGGCGAACACTGAAGCTTTCTTT.

The genes are TRBV7-2 and TRBJ1-2, with TRBD1 identical over 8 bases. This CDR3 is built from 13 residues. The ends lost 5 bases at V and 5 bases at J; junction bases unmatched: 4. The V gene's germline CDR1 is SGHTA and CDR2 FQGNSA. CDR3 coding DNA: TGTGCCAGCAGCCAGGGGGCGAGATATGGCTACACCTTC. Residues: CASSQGARYGYTF.

The rearrangement uses TRBV9 and TRBJ1-1; D gene ambiguous. Germline CDR1 is SGDLS and CDR2 is YYNGEE. The CDR3 totals 11 residues. The V and J ends lost 7 bases and 3 bases respectively, with 7 bases between them. The CDR3, as DNA: TGTGCCAGCCACGGGGACACTGAAGCTTTCTTT. As protein: CASHGDTEAFF.

The chain has TRBV2 and TRBJ2-1; possible D gene TRBD2, 5 bases. The V gene's germline CDR1 is SNHLY and CDR2 FYNNEI. V was clipped by 9 bases and J by 3 bases, with 18 bases between them. CDR3 length: 15 amino acids. The CDR3 here is CARGKEEVSYNEQFF. CDR3 nucleotides: TGTGCCAGGGGAAAGGAGGAGGTTAGCTACAATGAGCAGTTCTTC.

This clonotype was recorded a few times. The rearrangement links TRBV4-1 to TRBJ2-1; 8 bases are shared with TRBD2. The V and J ends lost 0 bases and 0 bases, in that order; junction bases with no gene match: 7. CDR1 and CDR2 (germline): MGHRA, YSYEKL. The CDR3 is 18 residues long. The CDR3 sequence is CASSQDSSGRTSYNEQFF. Here the CDR3 DNA reads TGCGCCAGCAGCCAAGATTCCAGCGGGAGAACCTCCTACAATGAGCAGTTCTTC.

This clonotype was detected only a few times. The rearrangement uses TRBV29-1 and TRBJ1-2; TRBD1 is a possible D gene (5 bases). V shed 7 bases and J shed 4 bases, with 16 bases lying between them. From germline, CDR1 is SQVTM and CDR2 ANQGSEA. This CDR3 is built from 13 residues. The CDR3 sequence is CSAPEDSSYGYTF. The CDR3 bases are TGCAGCGCCCCAGAAGACAGCAGCTATGGCTACACCTTC.

The genes are TRBV4-1 and TRBJ2-3; D remains unclear. V dropped 2 bases and J dropped 1 base, with 7 bases sitting between them. From germline, CDR1 is MGHRA and CDR2 YSYEKL. This CDR3 is 14 amino acids long. The CDR3 bases are TGCGCCAGCAGCCAACCCCTAGGCACAGATACGCAGTATTTT. Translation gives CASSQPLGTDTQYF.

The chain has TRBV6-2 or TRBV6-3 and TRBJ2-7; 8 positions agree with TRBD1. Germline V lookup: CDR1 MNHEY, CDR2 SVGEGT. V lost 6 bases to trimming and J lost 6 bases; unmatched junction nucleotides: 13. The CDR3 has 15 residues. The CDR3 spells CASRLRTGSIGEQYF. DNA for the CDR3: TGTGCCAGCAGACTCCGGACAGGGTCTATCGGCGAGCAGTACTTC.

In DNA, the CDR3 is TGTGCCAGCAGCCCCTCCCGATCGAACACTGAAGCTTTCTTT. It encodes CASSPSRSNTEAFF. The chain is built from TRBV11-2 and TRBJ1-1, with unresolved D. Per the germline V gene, CDR1 is SGHAT and CDR2 is FQNNGV. The CDR3 spans 14 residues. Trimming shortened V by 5 bases and J by 1 base, and 11 bases separated the two germline ends.

This clonotype appeared many times. This sequence joins TRBV6-2 or TRBV6-3 and TRBJ1-1; D is uncertain. CDR1 MNHEY and CDR2 SVGEGT come from the germline V gene. V dropped 2 bases and J dropped 4 bases, with 8 bases sitting between them. The CDR3 consists of 13 residues. DNA for the CDR3: TGTGCCAGCAGTTACGAGGGAGGCACTGAAGCTTTCTTT. Encoded protein: CASSYEGGTEAFF.

The sample holds many counts of this clonotype. The genes are TRBV7-9 and TRBJ2-6; D is possibly TRBD1 (6 bases). This CDR3 is 17 amino acids long. The V gene's germline CDR1 is SEHNR and CDR2 FQNEAQ (reference sequence). V was cut by 4 bases and J by 0 bases, with 13 bases left in between. CDR3 DNA: TGTGCCAGCAGCTCGGACAGAAATCCCTCTGGGGCCAACGTCCTGACTTTC. It is translated as CASSSDRNPSGANVLTF.

This clonotype was observed a handful of times. CDR3 bases: TGTGCCGCAGGGGGGCCTATCTCCTACGAGCAGTACTTC. Translation gives CAAGGPISYEQYF. The J gene is TRBJ2-7, the V gene TRBV6-2 or TRBV6-3; perhaps TRBD1 as D (7 bases). Germline assignment: CDR1 MNHEY and CDR2 SVGEGT. V lost 11 bases and J lost 0, with 14 bases in between. The CDR3 runs to 13 residues.

The rearrangement links TRBV7-8 to TRBJ2-2, with TRBD2 matching 7 bases. The V gene end was trimmed by 4 bases and the J gene end by 2 bases; junction bases not matched to a gene: 4. Per the germline V gene, CDR1 is SGHVS and CDR2 is FQNEAQ. The CDR3 consists of 15 residues. CDR3 coding DNA: TGTGCCAGCAGCTGGGGGAGGGCCAACACCGGGGAGCTGTTTTTT. Protein product: CASSWGRANTGELFF.

The chain joins TRBV4-1 to TRBJ2-1; the D gene is possibly TRBD1 (7 bases). The CDR3 length is 15 residues. V shed 5 bases and J shed 4 bases, with 15 bases lying between them. The germline V gene has CDR1 MGHRA and CDR2 YSYEKL. The CDR3 DNA is TGCGCCAGCAGCTCAGGGGGACTGAGATACAATGAGCAGTTCTTC. Translating gives CASSSGGLRYNEQFF.